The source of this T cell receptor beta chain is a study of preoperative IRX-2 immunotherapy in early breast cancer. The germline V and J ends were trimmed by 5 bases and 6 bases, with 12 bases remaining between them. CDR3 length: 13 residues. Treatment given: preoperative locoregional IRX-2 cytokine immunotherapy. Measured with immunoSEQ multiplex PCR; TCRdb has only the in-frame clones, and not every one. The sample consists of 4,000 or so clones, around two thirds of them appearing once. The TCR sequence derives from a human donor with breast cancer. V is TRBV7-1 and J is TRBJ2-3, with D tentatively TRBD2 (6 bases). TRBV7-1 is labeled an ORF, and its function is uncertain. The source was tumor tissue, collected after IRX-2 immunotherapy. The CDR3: CASSIGTLDTQYF. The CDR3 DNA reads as TGTGCCAGCAGCATCGGGACTTTGGATACGCAGTATTTT.